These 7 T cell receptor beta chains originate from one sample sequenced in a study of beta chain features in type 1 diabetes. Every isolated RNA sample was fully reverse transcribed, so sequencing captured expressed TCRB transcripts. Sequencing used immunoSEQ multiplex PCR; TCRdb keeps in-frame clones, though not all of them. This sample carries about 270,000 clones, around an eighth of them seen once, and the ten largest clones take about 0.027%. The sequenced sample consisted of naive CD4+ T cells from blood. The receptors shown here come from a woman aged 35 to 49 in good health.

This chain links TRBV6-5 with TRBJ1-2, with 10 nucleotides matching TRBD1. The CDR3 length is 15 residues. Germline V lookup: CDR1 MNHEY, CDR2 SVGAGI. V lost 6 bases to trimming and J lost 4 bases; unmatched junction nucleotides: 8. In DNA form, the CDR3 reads TGTGCCAGCAGGTCGGGACAGGGGCGCCTCTATGGCTACACCTTC. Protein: CASRSGQGRLYGYTF.

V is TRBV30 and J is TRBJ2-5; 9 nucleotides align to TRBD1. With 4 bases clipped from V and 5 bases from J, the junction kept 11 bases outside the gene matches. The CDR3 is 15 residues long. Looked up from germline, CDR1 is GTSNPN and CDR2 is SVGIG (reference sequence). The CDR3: CAWKIYRGQGETQYF. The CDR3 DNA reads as TGTGCCTGGAAAATATACAGGGGGCAGGGGGAGACCCAGTACTTC.

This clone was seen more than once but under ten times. Here the CDR3 reads CASTDSGTGRKTQYF. In DNA form, the CDR3 reads TGTGCCAGCACCGACTCCGGGACAGGGAGGAAGACCCAGTACTTC. The J gene is TRBJ2-5, the V gene TRBV6-6, with 9 nucleotides matching TRBD1. CDR1 is MNHNY, CDR2 SVGAGI, per germline (reference sequence). Losses at the gene ends were 7 bases for V and 6 bases for J; bases not matched to a gene: 12. The CDR3 length is 15 residues.

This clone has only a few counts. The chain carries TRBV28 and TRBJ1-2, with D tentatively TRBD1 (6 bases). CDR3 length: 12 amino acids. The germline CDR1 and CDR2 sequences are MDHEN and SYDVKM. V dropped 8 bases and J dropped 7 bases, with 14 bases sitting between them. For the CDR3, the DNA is TGTGCCAGCCGGACCGGACAGTCTGGCTACACCTTC. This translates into CASRTGQSGYTF.

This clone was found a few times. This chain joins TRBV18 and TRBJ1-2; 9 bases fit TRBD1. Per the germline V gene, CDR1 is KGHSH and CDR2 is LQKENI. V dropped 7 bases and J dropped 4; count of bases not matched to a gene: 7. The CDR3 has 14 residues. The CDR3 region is CASFSGTGPYGYTF. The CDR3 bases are TGTGCCAGCTTTTCCGGGACAGGGCCCTATGGCTACACCTTC.

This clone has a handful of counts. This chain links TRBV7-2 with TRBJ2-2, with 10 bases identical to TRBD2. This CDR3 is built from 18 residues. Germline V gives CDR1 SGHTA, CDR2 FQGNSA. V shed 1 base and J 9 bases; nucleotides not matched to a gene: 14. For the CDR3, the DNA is TGTGCCAGCAGCTTAGGACGAATAGCGGGGGGTCCCAACCGGGAGCTGTTTTTT. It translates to CASSLGRIAGGPNRELFF. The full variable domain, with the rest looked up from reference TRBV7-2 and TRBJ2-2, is GAGVSQSPSNKVTEKGKDVELRCDPISGHTALYWYRQSLGQGLEFLIYFQGNSAPDKSGLPSDRFSAERTGGSVSTLTIQRTQQEDSAVYLCASSLGRIAGGPNRELFFGEGSRLTVL.

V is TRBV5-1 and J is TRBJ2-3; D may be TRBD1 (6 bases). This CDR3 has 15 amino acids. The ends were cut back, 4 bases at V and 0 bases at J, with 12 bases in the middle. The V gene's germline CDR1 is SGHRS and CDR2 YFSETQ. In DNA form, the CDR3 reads TGCGCCAGCAGCCTCGGACAGACCAGCACAGATACGCAGTATTTT. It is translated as CASSLGQTSTDTQYF.